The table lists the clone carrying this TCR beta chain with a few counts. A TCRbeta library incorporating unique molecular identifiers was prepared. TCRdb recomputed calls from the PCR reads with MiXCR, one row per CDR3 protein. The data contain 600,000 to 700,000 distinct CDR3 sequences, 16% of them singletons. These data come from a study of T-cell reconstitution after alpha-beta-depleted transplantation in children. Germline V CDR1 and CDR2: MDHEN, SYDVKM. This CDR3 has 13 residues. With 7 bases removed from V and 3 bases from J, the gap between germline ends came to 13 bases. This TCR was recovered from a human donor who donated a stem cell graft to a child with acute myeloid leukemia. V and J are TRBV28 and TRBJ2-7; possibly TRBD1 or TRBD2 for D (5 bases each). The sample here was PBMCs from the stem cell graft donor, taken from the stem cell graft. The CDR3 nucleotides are TGTGCCAGCACCCCGGGACGGAGCTACGAGCAGTACTTC. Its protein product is CASTPGRSYEQYF.